A selection of T cell receptor beta chains follows, all from one sample in a study of regulatory T cells in long-lasting Graves disease. TCRdb passed the multiplex PCR reads through MiXCR, listing each CDR3 protein once. This sample has around 460,000 distinct CDR3 sequences, with roughly 23% found just once. The material was peripheral blood mononuclear cells (PBMCs), obtained when the disease was refractory, from a patient treated with antithyroid drugs. These TCRs come from a female donor with Graves disease. CDR3s include the opening cysteine and the closing phenylalanine or tryptophan. The D gene is left open where the match is weak. Size is stated for part of the rows, as once, few or many counts, or as a class when the clone is expanded.

many	TRBJ1-2	TRBV28	.	TGTGCCAGCAGTTTAAAGCTCAGTACTGGCTACACCTTC	CASSLKLSTGYTF
.	TRBJ1-2	TRBV7-2	TRBD1	TGTGCCAGCAGCACCGGCCTGGGACAGATCTATGGCTACACCTTC	CASSTGLGQIYGYTF
.	TRBJ1-1	TRBV7-9	.	TGTGCCAGCAGCAGCGGGGGAGGACCCGGAGGCACTGAAGCTTTCTTT	CASSSGGGPGGTEAFF
.	TRBJ2-1	TRBV28	TRBD1	TGTGCCAGCAGTCTTGGACAGGGGGCTGAGAATGAGCAGTTCTTC	CASSLGQGAENEQFF
.	TRBJ2-2	TRBV11-2	.	TGTGCCAGCAGCTTAACCGGGGCGAACGCCGGGGAGCTGTTTTTT	CASSLTGANAGELFF
few	TRBJ2-6	TRBV24-1	.	TGTGCCACCAGTGAGGGTAGGATGGGTAAGGGGGCCAACGTCCTGACTTTC	CATSEGRMGKGANVLTF
.	TRBJ2-2	TRBV25-1	.	TGTGCCAGCTTTCAGGGGACCGGGGAGCTGTTTTTT	CASFQGTGELFF
many	TRBJ2-5	TRBV20-1	.	TGCAGTGCTAGAGGCTGGGGCTTTAGGCGGGAGACCCAGTACTTC	CSARGWGFRRETQYF
.	TRBJ2-7	TRBV5-1	TRBD1	TGCGCCAGCAGCTCCCGGGACAGGGGAAGCGAGCAGTACTTC	CASSSRDRGSEQYF
.	TRBJ1-1	TRBV10-3	TRBD1	TGTGCCATCAGTGAAGGGGGACAGGGGGCTGGGGAAGCTTTCTTT	CAISEGGQGAGEAFF
many	TRBJ2-2	TRBV7-3	TRBD2	TGTGCCAGCAGTTCTCATAGGCGGGAGTTGTACACCGGGGAGCTGTTTTTT	CASSSHRRELYTGELFF
many	TRBJ2-7	TRBV2	.	TGTGCCACGAAGGTGGTGGAGCAGTACTTC	CATKVVEQYF
few	TRBJ2-7	TRBV20-1	TRBD2	TGCAGTGCTACTCTTGGACTAGCGGGGATCTACGAGCAGTACTTC	CSATLGLAGIYEQYF
.	TRBJ2-7	TRBV10-3	.	TGTGCCATCAGTGCCAAACAGGTCTCCTACGAGCAGTACTTC	CAISAKQVSYEQYF
.	TRBJ2-3	TRBV6-9	TRBD2	TGTGCCAGCAGTTATGCCGGGACTAGCGGAAGCACAGATACGCAGTATTTT	CASSYAGTSGSTDTQYF
once	TRBJ2-7	TRBV30	.	TGTGCCTGGAGTAGTGGGGGGACCTACGAGCAGTACTTC	CAWSSGGTYEQYF
.	TRBJ2-1	TRBV6-1	TRBD2	TGTGCCAGCAACAGCGGGAGTTCCTACAATGAGCAGTTCTTC	CASNSGSSYNEQFF
.	TRBJ1-6	TRBV7-2	.	TGTGCCAGCAGCTTAAACAAGCAGGCGAATTCACCCCTCCACTTT	CASSLNKQANSPLHF
.	TRBJ2-5	TRBV18	TRBD2	TGTGCCAGCTCACGTATGGCGGGAGGAGAGACCCAGTACTTC	CASSRMAGGETQYF
few	TRBJ1-1	TRBV9	.	TGTGCCAGCAGCGTATCGTTCCCGGGGGAAGCTTTCTTT	CASSVSFPGEAFF
many	TRBJ1-2	TRBV28	.	TGTGCCAGCAGTTCCCGGGACTTCCCGTATGGCTACACCTTC	CASSSRDFPYGYTF
many	TRBJ1-5	TRBV7-9	.	TGTGCCAGCAGCTTAGACCCAGGGAACAATCAGCCCCAGCATTTT	CASSLDPGNNQPQHF
many	TRBJ2-7	TRBV20-1	TRBD1	TGCAGTGGGTCGAGGGACAGGGTAGACGAGCAGTACTTC	CSGSRDRVDEQYF
few	TRBJ2-7	TRBV20-1	TRBD2	TGCAGTGCCCCCGGCGGGGGGGGGCCTGACTACGAGCAGTACTTC	CSAPGGGGPDYEQYF
.	TRBJ1-1	TRBV30	.	TGTGCCTGGAGTGTACAAGCGGACACTGAAGCTTTCTTT	CAWSVQADTEAFF